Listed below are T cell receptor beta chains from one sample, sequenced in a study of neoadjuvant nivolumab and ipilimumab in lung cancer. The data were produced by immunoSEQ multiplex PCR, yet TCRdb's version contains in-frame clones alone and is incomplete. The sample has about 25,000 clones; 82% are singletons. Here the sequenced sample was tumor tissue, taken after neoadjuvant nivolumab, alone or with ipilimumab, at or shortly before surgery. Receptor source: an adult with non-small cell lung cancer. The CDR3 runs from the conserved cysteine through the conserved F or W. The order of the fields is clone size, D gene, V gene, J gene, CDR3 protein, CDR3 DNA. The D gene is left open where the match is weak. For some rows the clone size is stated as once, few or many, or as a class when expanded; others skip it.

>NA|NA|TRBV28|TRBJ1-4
CASSLEQGIPTTNEKLFF
TGTGCCAGCAGTCTAGAACAGGGTATCCCCACTACTAATGAAAAACTGTTTTTT
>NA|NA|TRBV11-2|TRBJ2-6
CASSRDVAGANVLTF
TGTGCCAGCAGCAGGGACGTTGCTGGGGCCAACGTCCTGACTTTC
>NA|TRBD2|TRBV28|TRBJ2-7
CASSLWAGDSYEQYF
TGTGCCAGCAGTTTATGGGCGGGGGACTCCTACGAGCAGTACTTC
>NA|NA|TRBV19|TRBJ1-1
CASSLTNAWGTEAFF
TGTGCCAGTAGTCTCACTAATGCATGGGGCACTGAAGCTTTCTTT
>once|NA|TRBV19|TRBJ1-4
CASSETGFVEKLFF
TGTGCCAGTAGCGAGACAGGTTTTGTGGAAAAACTGTTTTTT
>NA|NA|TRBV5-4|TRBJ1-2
CASSLGSANYGYTF
TGTGCCAGCAGCTTGGGCAGTGCTAACTATGGCTACACCTTC
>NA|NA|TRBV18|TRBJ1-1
CASSPPGDTRSEAFF
TGTGCCAGCTCACCACCGGGGGACACTCGATCTGAAGCTTTCTTT
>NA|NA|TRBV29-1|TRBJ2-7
CSATKSGGAEQYF
TGCAGCGCCACCAAAAGTGGGGGCGCCGAGCAGTACTTC
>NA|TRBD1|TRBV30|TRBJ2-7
CAWNRGQFDYEQYF
TGTGCCTGGAACCGGGGACAGTTTGACTACGAGCAGTACTTC
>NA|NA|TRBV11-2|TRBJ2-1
CASSLGRGGQFF
TGTGCCAGCAGCTTAGGTAGAGGTGGGCAGTTCTTC
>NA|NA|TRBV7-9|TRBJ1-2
CASSLEGGGGYTF
TGTGCCAGCAGCTTAGAGGGGGGAGGCGGCTACACCTTC
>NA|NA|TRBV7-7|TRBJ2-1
CASSPGTSANEQFF
TGTGCCAGCAGCCCCGGGACCAGCGCGAATGAGCAGTTCTTC
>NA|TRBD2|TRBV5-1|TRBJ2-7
CASSSGPGTSGTEQYF
TGCGCCAGCAGCTCGGGCCCCGGGACTAGCGGGACCGAGCAGTACTTC
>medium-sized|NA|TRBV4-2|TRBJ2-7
CASSRGGEQYF
TGTGCCAGCAGCCGGGGCGGGGAGCAGTACTTC
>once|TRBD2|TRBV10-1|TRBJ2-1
CASSESGTSGQFF
TGCGCCAGCAGTGAGTCAGGGACTAGCGGGCAGTTCTTC
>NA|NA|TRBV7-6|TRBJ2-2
CASSLGSLTGELFF
TGTGCCAGCAGCTTAGGGTCCTTGACCGGGGAGCTGTTTTTT
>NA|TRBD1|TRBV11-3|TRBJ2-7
CASSLWDSPHEQYF
TGTGCCAGCAGCTTATGGGACAGCCCTCACGAGCAGTACTTC